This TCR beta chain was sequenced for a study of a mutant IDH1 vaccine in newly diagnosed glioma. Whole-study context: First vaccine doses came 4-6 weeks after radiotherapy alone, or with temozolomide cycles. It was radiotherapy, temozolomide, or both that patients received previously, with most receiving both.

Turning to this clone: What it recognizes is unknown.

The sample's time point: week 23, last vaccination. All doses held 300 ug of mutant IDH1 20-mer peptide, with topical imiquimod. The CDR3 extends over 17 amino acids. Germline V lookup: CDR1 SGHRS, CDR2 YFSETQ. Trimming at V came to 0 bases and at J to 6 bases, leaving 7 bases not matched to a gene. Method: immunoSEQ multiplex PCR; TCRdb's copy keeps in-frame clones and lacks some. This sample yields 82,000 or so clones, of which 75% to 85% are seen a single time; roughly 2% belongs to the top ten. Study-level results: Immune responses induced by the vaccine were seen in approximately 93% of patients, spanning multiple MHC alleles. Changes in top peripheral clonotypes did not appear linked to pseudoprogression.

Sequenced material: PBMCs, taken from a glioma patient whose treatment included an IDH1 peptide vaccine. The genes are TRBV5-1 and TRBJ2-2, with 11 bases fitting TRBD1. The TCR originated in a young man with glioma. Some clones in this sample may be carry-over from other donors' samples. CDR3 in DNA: TGCGCCAGCAGCTTGGCCATAGGACAGGGGGCATCCGGGGAGCTGTTTTTT. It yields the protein CASSLAIGQGASGELFF.